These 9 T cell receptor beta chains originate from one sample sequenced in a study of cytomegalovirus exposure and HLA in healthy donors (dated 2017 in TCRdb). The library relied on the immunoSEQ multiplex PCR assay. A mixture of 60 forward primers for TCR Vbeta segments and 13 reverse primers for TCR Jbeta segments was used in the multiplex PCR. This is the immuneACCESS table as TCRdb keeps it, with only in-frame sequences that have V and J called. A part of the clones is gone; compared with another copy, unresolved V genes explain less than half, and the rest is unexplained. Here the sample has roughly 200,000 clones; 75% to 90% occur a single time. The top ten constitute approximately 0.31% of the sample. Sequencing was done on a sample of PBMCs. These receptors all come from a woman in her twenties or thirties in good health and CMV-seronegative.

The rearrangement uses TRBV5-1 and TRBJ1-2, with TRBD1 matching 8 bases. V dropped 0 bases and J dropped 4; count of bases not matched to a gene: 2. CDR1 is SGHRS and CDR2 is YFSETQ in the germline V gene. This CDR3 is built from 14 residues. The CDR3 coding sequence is TGCGCCAGCAGCTTGGTCCAGGGGGCCTATGGCTACACCTTC. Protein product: CASSLVQGAYGYTF. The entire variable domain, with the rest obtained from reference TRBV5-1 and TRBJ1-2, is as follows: KAGVTQTPRYLIKTRGQQVTLSCSPISGHRSVSWYQQTPGQGLQFLFEYFSETQRNKGNFPGRFSGRQFSNSRSEMNVSTLELGDSALYLCASSLVQGAYGYTFGSGTRLTVV.

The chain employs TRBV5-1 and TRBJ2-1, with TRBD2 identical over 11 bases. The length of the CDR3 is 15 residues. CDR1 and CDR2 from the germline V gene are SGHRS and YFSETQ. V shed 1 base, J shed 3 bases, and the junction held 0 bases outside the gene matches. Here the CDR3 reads CASSLTSGGYNEQFF. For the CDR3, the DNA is TGCGCCAGCAGCTTGACTAGCGGGGGCTACAATGAGCAGTTCTTC.

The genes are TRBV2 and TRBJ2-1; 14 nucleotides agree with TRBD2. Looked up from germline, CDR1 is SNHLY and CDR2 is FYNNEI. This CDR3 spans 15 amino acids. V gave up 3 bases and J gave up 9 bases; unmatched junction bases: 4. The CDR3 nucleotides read TGTGCCAGCAGTGATCAGACTAGCGGGGGGGGTGAGCAGTTCTTC. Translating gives CASSDQTSGGGEQFF.

Written as DNA, the CDR3 is TGTGCCAGCACCCCTAGCTGGGCCGGAGGCTACACCTTC. Amino acids: CASTPSWAGGYTF. V is TRBV28 and J is TRBJ1-2, with D unresolved. Germline V lookup: CDR1 MDHEN, CDR2 SYDVKM. Trimming left V 7 bases short and J 8 bases short, with 17 bases between. The CDR3 runs 13 residues.

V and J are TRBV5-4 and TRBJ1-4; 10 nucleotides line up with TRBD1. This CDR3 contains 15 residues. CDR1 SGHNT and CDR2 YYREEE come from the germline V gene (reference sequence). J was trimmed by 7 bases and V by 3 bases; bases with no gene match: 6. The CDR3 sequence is CASSSRQGAVEKLFF. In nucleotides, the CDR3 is TGTGCCAGCAGCTCTCGACAGGGGGCCGTTGAAAAACTGTTTTTT.

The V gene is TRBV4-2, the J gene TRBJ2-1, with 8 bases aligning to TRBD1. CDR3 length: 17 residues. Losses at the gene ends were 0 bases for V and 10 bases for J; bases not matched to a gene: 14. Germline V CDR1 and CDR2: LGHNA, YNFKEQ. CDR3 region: CASSQEKLYPGGSEQFF. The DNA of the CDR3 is TGTGCCAGCAGCCAAGAGAAGTTGTACCCAGGGGGCAGCGAGCAGTTCTTC.

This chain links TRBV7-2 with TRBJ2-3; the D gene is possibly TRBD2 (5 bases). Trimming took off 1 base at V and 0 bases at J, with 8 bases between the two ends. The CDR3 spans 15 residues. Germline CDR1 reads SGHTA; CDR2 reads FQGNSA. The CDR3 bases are TGTGCCAGCAGCTTAGATGAGGGTAGCACAGATACGCAGTATTTT. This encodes CASSLDEGSTDTQYF.

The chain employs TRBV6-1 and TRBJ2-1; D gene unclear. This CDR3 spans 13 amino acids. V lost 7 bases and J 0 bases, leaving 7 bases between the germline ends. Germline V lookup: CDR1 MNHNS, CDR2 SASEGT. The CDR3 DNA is TGTGCCAGCAAAGTGAGCTCCTACAATGAGCAGTTCTTC. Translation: CASKVSSYNEQFF.

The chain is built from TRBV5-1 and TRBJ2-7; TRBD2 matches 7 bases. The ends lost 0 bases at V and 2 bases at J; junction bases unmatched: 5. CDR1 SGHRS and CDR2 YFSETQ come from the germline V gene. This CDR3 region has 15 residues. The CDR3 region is CASSLGGGGPYEQYF. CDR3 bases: TGCGCCAGCAGCTTGGGGGGGGGTGGCCCCTACGAGCAGTACTTC.